The 10 T cell receptor beta chains presented below share a single source sample, sequenced in a study of blood T cells in healthy people across ages. Next came a second PCR, run for roughly 6 to 11 cycles, which used a sample-barcoded 5' primer along with a J-beta primer mix. TCRdb re-derived calls from the 5' RACE reads in MiXCR, one entry per CDR3 protein. The sample includes some 1 million distinct CDR3 sequences, more than 40% of them seen just once. Sequencing was carried out using blood. These receptors originate from a woman aged 55-69 years in good health.

This chain's CDR3 is CANSDRVGEKLFF. CDR3 bases: TGTGCCAACTCGGACAGGGTCGGGGAAAAACTGTTTTTT. The rearrangement joins TRBV28 to TRBJ1-4; 8 bases agree with TRBD1. V trimming: 10 bases; J trimming: 8 bases; junction bases outside the gene matches: 9. This CDR3 region has 13 residues. CDR1 MDHEN and CDR2 SYDVKM come from the germline V gene.

This chain connects TRBV7-6 to TRBJ2-3, with 7 bases matching TRBD2. The CDR3 sequence is 15 residues long. In germline, CDR1 is SGHVS, CDR2 FNYEAQ. V was pared by 2 bases and J by 0 bases, with 2 bases of the junction left unmatched. CDR3: CASSLPLASTDTQYF. CDR3 coding DNA: TGTGCCAGCAGCTTACCACTAGCGAGCACAGATACGCAGTATTTT. The full variable domain, in which reference TRBV7-6 and TRBJ2-3 provide the parts outside the CDR3, is GAGVSQSPRYKVTKRGQDVALRCDPISGHVSLYWYRQALGQGPEFLTYFNYEAQQDKSGLPNDRFSAERPEGSISTLTIQRTEQRDSAMYRCASSLPLASTDTQYFGPGTRLTVL.

This clonotype was picked up a small number of times. The rearrangement uses TRBV28 and TRBJ2-5; D may be TRBD2 (6 bases). V dropped 5 bases and J dropped 6 bases, with 13 bases sitting between them. The CDR3 sequence is 13 residues long. Germline CDR1 and CDR2: MDHEN and SYDVKM. The CDR3 region has the DNA TGTGCCAGCAGTCATAGTGGGACTCAGACCCAGTACTTC. This sequence encodes CASSHSGTQTQYF.

This clonotype was counted only a few times. The chain links TRBV7-9 to TRBJ1-1, with D possibly being TRBD1 (5 bases). Germline CDR1 and CDR2: SEHNR and FQNEAQ (reference sequence). Deletions cut 5 bases from V and 3 bases from J, with 16 bases between. CDR3 size: 15 residues. The CDR3 region has the DNA TGTGCCAGCAGCGCTCAGGGACCCTGGGACACTGAAGCTTTCTTT. Protein product: CASSAQGPWDTEAFF.

The chain joins TRBV7-9 to TRBJ1-4; 7 nucleotides agree with TRBD1. This CDR3 contains 14 residues. Germline V gives CDR1 SEHNR, CDR2 FQNEAQ (reference sequence). J was trimmed by 3 bases and V by 6 bases; bases with no gene match: 4. The CDR3 sequence: CASSQTGPNEKLFF. DNA of the CDR3: TGTGCCAGCAGTCAGACAGGGCCTAATGAAAAACTGTTTTTT.

In this sample, this clonotype turned up a few times. The rearrangement uses TRBV7-2 and TRBJ1-5, with TRBD1 matching over 10 bases. The junction had 2 bases not matched to a gene; V was cut back by 3 bases and J by 6 bases. CDR3 length: 14 residues. CDR1 is SGHTA, CDR2 FQGNSA, per germline. This CDR3 reads CASSFRDRGQPQHF. CDR3 DNA: TGTGCCAGCAGCTTCCGGGACAGGGGTCAGCCCCAGCATTTT.

This chain links TRBV7-9 with TRBJ1-2; 7 bases align to TRBD1. Germline trimming cut 1 base from V and 8 bases from J; bases unmatched to any gene: 13. Germline V lookup: CDR1 SEHNR, CDR2 FQNEAQ (reference sequence). This CDR3 spans 16 amino acids. The CDR3 is CASSLDGTAGRDGYTF. DNA of the CDR3: TGTGCCAGCAGCTTAGACGGGACAGCGGGCCGGGACGGCTACACCTTC.

In regard to this clonotype: One junction end disagrees with the germline gene, perhaps due to a read error. This sequence joins TRBV7-6 and TRBJ2-7, with 14 bases aligning to TRBD2. Germline-derived CDR1 and CDR2 are SGHVS and FNYEAQ. This CDR3 is 16 amino acids long. The DNA of the CDR3 is TGTACCAGCAGCTTTTTCGGGACTAGCGGGAGACGCGAGCAGTACTTC. It translates to CTSSFFGTSGRREQYF.

The chain couples TRBV7-7 to TRBJ2-1; maybe TRBD2 (7 bases). Trimming stripped 6 bases from V and 10 bases from J, with 22 bases between. Germline V CDR1 and CDR2: SSHAT, FNYEAQ (reference sequence). The CDR3 consists of 15 residues. CDR3 DNA sequence: TGTGCCAGCAGTCCTGGGGGGGCTGAGGTTCGGGAGCAGTTCTTC. Translated: CASSPGGAEVREQFF.

The chain joins TRBV11-3 to TRBJ1-2; D might be TRBD1 (5 bases). Germline CDR1 and CDR2: SGHNT and YENEEA. V was shortened by 5 bases and J by 6 bases, with 19 bases between the two germline ends. The CDR3 is 15 amino acids. CDR3 coding DNA: TGTGCCAGCAGCACGCAGGGTTCCGTGGAAAATGGCTACACCTTC. Protein: CASSTQGSVENGYTF. The full variable domain, in which reference TRBV11-3 and TRBJ1-2 provide the parts outside the CDR3, is EAGVVQSPRYKIIEKKQPVAFWCNPISGHNTLYWYLQNLGQGPELLIRYENEEAVDDSQLPKDRFSAERLKGVDSTLKIQPAELGDSAVYLCASSTQGSVENGYTFGSGTRLTVV.